The present entry profiles one T cell receptor beta chain with its context. Participant age was roughly 18 to 95 years, and participants resided in 25 or so US areas. V lost 5 bases and J lost 0, with 14 bases in between. CDR3 length: 17 residues. The germline CDR1 and CDR2 sequences are LNHDA and SQIVND (reference sequence). The assay was immunoSEQ multiplex PCR, and TCRdb's table has in-frame clones only and misses some. Seen here are approximately 300,000 clones, roughly 90% observed once, and the top ten hold 18%. The record originates from a study of blood T cell repertoires in COVID-19. The overall study: There were acute and convalescent COVID-19 samples, and they came from the United States, Italy and Spain. From T cells, B-cell-depleted T cells, or PBMCs came the material, which was cDNA or gDNA.

The sequence was collected from a woman between 25 and 40 years old who had recovered from COVID-19. The sample comprised PBMCs or T cells enriched from blood (not recorded which). The chain carries TRBV19 and TRBJ2-6; TRBD1 might be the D (5 bases). Written as DNA, the CDR3 is TGTGCCAGTAGTGACAGACACCCCTACTCTGGGGCCAACGTCCTGACTTTC. Amino acid sequence: CASSDRHPYSGANVLTF.